A selection of T cell receptor beta chains follows, all from one sample in a study. TCRdb itself ran the RT-PCR reads through MiXCR, one entry per CDR3 protein. The data hold more than 600,000 distinct CDR3 sequences, with approximately 14% observed a single time. Sequenced input: memory CD4+ T cells from blood. The receptors originated from a female donor in good health, serving as a healthy control. Both conserved end residues are part of each CDR3. D genes are given only for firm matches. Size tells how often a clone was seen (once, few, many) or the class of an expanded clone, and some rows leave it out.

size: many; D: TRBD2; J: TRBJ2-3; V: TRBV20-1; CDR3: CSAAGGTQYF; DNA: TGCAGTGCGGCGGGAGGGACGCAGTATTTT
size: few; D: TRBD1; J: TRBJ2-5; V: TRBV20-1; CDR3: CSGGTGGVMETQYF; DNA: TGCAGCGGTGGGACAGGGGGCGTCATGGAGACCCAGTACTTC
size: -; D: -; J: TRBJ2-7; V: TRBV28; CDR3: CASSYQGPLSGYEQYF; DNA: TGTGCCAGCAGTTACCAGGGGCCGCTCTCCGGCTACGAGCAGTACTTC
size: few; D: -; J: TRBJ2-7; V: TRBV6-6; CDR3: CASRLNLQSYEQYF; DNA: TGTGCCAGCAGACTAAACCTCCAATCGTACGAGCAGTACTTC
size: many; D: -; J: TRBJ2-5; V: TRBV7-2; CDR3: CASTVIGGPQETQYF; DNA: TGTGCCAGCACCGTTATCGGGGGACCCCAAGAGACCCAGTACTTC
size: once; D: -; J: TRBJ2-3; V: TRBV28; CDR3: CASSLVWGTDTQYF; DNA: TGTGCCAGCAGTTTAGTATGGGGGACAGATACGCAGTATTTT
size: -; D: -; J: TRBJ2-1; V: TRBV12-5; CDR3: CASGLATHNEQFF; DNA: TGTGCTAGTGGTTTAGCGACACACAATGAGCAGTTCTTC
size: many; D: -; J: TRBJ1-5; V: TRBV12-3/TRBV12-4; CDR3: CASRLGVIRNQPQHF; DNA: TGTGCCAGCAGGTTAGGTGTTATCCGCAATCAGCCCCAGCATTTT
size: few; D: TRBD2; J: TRBJ2-4; V: TRBV20-1; CDR3: CSARGTSGRPRDIQYF; DNA: TGCAGTGCTAGGGGGACTAGCGGGAGACCAAGGGACATTCAGTACTTC
size: -; D: TRBD2; J: TRBJ2-1; V: TRBV4-1; CDR3: CASSQDPGLAYNEQFF; DNA: TGCGCCAGCAGCCAAGATCCGGGACTAGCCTACAATGAGCAGTTCTTC
size: few; D: -; J: TRBJ2-3; V: TRBV5-1; CDR3: CASSLGGASTDTQYF; DNA: TGCGCCAGCAGCTTAGGCGGTGCTAGCACAGATACGCAGTATTTT
size: -; D: -; J: TRBJ2-1; V: TRBV11-2; CDR3: CASSLLTGQLYFNEQFF; DNA: TGTGCCAGCAGCTTATTAACGGGGCAGCTCTACTTCAATGAGCAGTTCTTC
size: many; D: -; J: TRBJ2-3; V: TRBV15; CDR3: CATSRDVRASTDTQYF; DNA: TGTGCCACCAGCAGAGATGTGAGGGCCAGCACAGATACGCAGTATTTT
size: -; D: TRBD1; J: TRBJ2-2; V: TRBV7-3; CDR3: CASSPRGQGALTNTGELFF; DNA: TGTGCCAGCAGCCCCCGGGGACAGGGGGCCCTCACGAACACCGGGGAGCTGTTTTTT
size: few; D: -; J: TRBJ1-4; V: TRBV7-2; CDR3: CASSLVPGGSWAVGGEKLFF; DNA: TGTGCCAGCAGCTTAGTTCCCGGGGGATCCTGGGCCGTGGGGGGCGAAAAACTGTTTTTT
size: -; D: -; J: TRBJ1-1; V: TRBV20-1; CDR3: CGARDRVRGGLVEAFF; DNA: TGCGGTGCTAGAGATAGGGTTAGGGGGGGATTGGTTGAAGCTTTCTTT
size: -; D: -; J: TRBJ2-1; V: TRBV5-1; CDR3: CASSHGEVGQFF; DNA: TGCGCCAGCAGCCACGGGGAGGTAGGGCAGTTCTTC
size: -; D: TRBD1; J: TRBJ1-2; V: TRBV20-1; CDR3: CSARRGQSYTF; DNA: TGCAGTGCGAGAAGGGGGCAGAGCTACACCTTC
size: many; D: -; J: TRBJ2-1; V: TRBV28; CDR3: CASSPVWGGNEQFF; DNA: TGTGCCAGCAGTCCCGTGTGGGGAGGCAATGAGCAGTTCTTC
size: many; D: -; J: TRBJ1-2; V: TRBV20-1; CDR3: CSARDPWGQGVVGGYTF; DNA: TGCAGTGCTAGAGACCCTTGGGGCCAGGGTGTAGTGGGAGGCTACACCTTC
size: -; D: TRBD1; J: TRBJ2-7; V: TRBV7-3; CDR3: CASSLQGAREQYF; DNA: TGTGCCAGCAGCTTACAGGGGGCGCGGGAGCAGTACTTC
size: few; D: TRBD1; J: TRBJ1-3; V: TRBV7-9; CDR3: CASSPQTGSGNTIYF; DNA: TGTGCCAGCAGCCCTCAGACAGGGTCCGGAAACACCATATATTTT
size: -; D: -; J: TRBJ1-1; V: TRBV6-1; CDR3: CASSELKGVGTEAFF; DNA: TGTGCCAGCAGTGAATTGAAGGGGGTCGGCACTGAAGCTTTCTTT
size: many; D: -; J: TRBJ1-2; V: TRBV12-3/TRBV12-4; CDR3: CASSLGPPRDYGYTF; DNA: TGTGCCAGCAGTTTGGGTCCCCCCCGAGACTATGGCTACACCTTC
size: -; D: -; J: TRBJ2-7; V: TRBV24-1; CDR3: CATSDLKGLPYEQYF; DNA: TGTGCCACCAGTGATTTGAAGGGGCTACCCTACGAGCAGTACTTC
size: -; D: -; J: TRBJ2-7; V: TRBV4-2; CDR3: CASSLENRGEQYF; DNA: TGTGCCAGCAGCCTCGAGAACCGGGGCGAGCAGTACTTC
size: few; D: TRBD2; J: TRBJ2-5; V: TRBV18; CDR3: CASSPLLASDQETQYF; DNA: TGTGCCAGCTCACCTTTACTAGCGAGCGACCAAGAGACCCAGTACTTC
size: -; D: -; J: TRBJ2-7; V: TRBV6-2/TRBV6-3; CDR3: CASSKTLADYEQYF; DNA: TGTGCCAGCAGTAAAACCTTAGCGGACTACGAGCAGTACTTC
size: -; D: TRBD2; J: TRBJ2-3; V: TRBV6-2/TRBV6-3; CDR3: CASSPGGRGSGADTQYF; DNA: TGTGCCAGCAGCCCTGGCGGGAGGGGTAGCGGAGCAGATACGCAGTATTTT
size: -; D: TRBD2; J: TRBJ2-1; V: TRBV3-1; CDR3: CASSQSDGGRAEFF; DNA: TGTGCCAGCAGCCAAAGCGACGGCGGGAGGGCGGAGTTCTTC
size: few; D: TRBD1; J: TRBJ1-6; V: TRBV20-1; CDR3: CRASGGQGGDHNSPLHF; DNA: TGCAGAGCTAGTGGGGGACAGGGGGGAGACCATAATTCACCCCTCCACTTT
size: many; D: -; J: TRBJ1-2; V: TRBV7-2; CDR3: CASSSYRVHYGYTF; DNA: TGTGCCAGCAGCTCCTACAGGGTCCACTATGGCTACACCTTC
size: few; D: TRBD2; J: TRBJ2-2; V: TRBV20-1; CDR3: CSARVTGAKTSGNTNTGELFF; DNA: TGCAGTGCTAGAGTTACCGGGGCCAAGACTAGCGGGAACACGAACACCGGGGAGCTGTTTTTT
size: few; D: -; J: TRBJ1-5; V: TRBV20-1; CDR3: CSARGQVNQPQHF; DNA: TGCAGTGCGAGGGGTCAAGTCAATCAGCCCCAGCATTTT
size: -; D: -; J: TRBJ1-3; V: TRBV6-1; CDR3: CASTTSRSLSGNTIYF; DNA: TGTGCCAGCACCACGTCCAGAAGTCTCTCTGGAAACACCATATATTTT
size: -; D: TRBD1; J: TRBJ2-7; V: TRBV2; CDR3: CASILGQVSPVTSYEQYF; DNA: TGTGCCAGCATTCTCGGACAGGTCTCCCCCGTAACCTCCTACGAGCAGTACTTC
size: few; D: TRBD1; J: TRBJ1-6; V: TRBV28; CDR3: CASEGAYGSPLHF; DNA: TGTGCCAGCGAGGGGGCATACGGTTCACCCCTCCACTTT